A selection of T cell receptor beta chains follows, all from one sample in a study of blood T cell repertoires in COVID-19. The data were produced by immunoSEQ multiplex PCR, yet TCRdb's version contains in-frame clones alone and is incomplete. The sample carries approximately 45,000 clones, around 86% recorded once. Sequences were obtained from peripheral blood. Receptors were obtained from a woman older than 75 with acute or convalescent COVID-19. CDR3s include the opening cysteine and the closing phenylalanine or tryptophan. The D gene is left open where the match is weak. Size tells how often a clone was seen (once, few, many) or the class of an expanded clone, and some rows leave it out.

size: .
J: TRBJ2-7
V: TRBV20-1
D: .
CDR3: CSAGDSYEQYF
DNA: TGCAGTGCTGGTGACAGCTACGAGCAGTACTTC

size: .
J: TRBJ2-7
V: TRBV6-5
D: .
CDR3: CASTLKSDSKRYF
DNA: TGTGCCAGCACCCTGAAGTCGGACAGCAAACGGTACTTC

size: .
J: TRBJ2-5
V: TRBV28
D: TRBD1
CDR3: CASSRSDRGRETQYF
DNA: TGTGCCAGCAGTCGATCCGACAGGGGGCGTGAGACCCAGTACTTC

size: .
J: TRBJ2-1
V: TRBV19
D: .
CDR3: CASSTTGNEQFF
DNA: TGTGCCAGTAGTACAACTGGCAATGAGCAGTTCTTC

size: .
J: TRBJ2-3
V: TRBV7-2
D: TRBD2
CDR3: CASSLGLAGSLGAHF
DNA: TGTGCCAGCAGCTTAGGACTAGCGGGGTCCTTAGGGGCGCATTTT

size: .
J: TRBJ1-5
V: TRBV30
D: .
CDR3: CAWSVRQGVAQPQHF
DNA: TGTGCCTGGAGTGTAAGGCAGGGTGTCGCTCAGCCCCAGCATTTT

size: .
J: TRBJ2-6
V: TRBV30
D: TRBD1
CDR3: CAFPGTGGAAGANVLTF
DNA: TGTGCCTTTCCAGGGACAGGGGGCGCGGCCGGGGCCAACGTCCTGACTTTC

size: .
J: TRBJ2-1
V: TRBV5-4
D: TRBD1
CDR3: CASNAGAGGSYNEQFF
DNA: TGTGCCAGCAACGCCGGGGCAGGGGGCTCCTACAATGAGCAGTTCTTC

size: .
J: TRBJ1-2
V: TRBV6-5
D: .
CDR3: CASSYGGNYGYTF
DNA: TGTGCCAGCAGTTACGGCGGTAACTATGGCTACACCTTC

size: .
J: TRBJ2-3
V: TRBV14
D: .
CDR3: CARIIRGSGGRADTQYF
DNA: TGTGCCAGGATAATCAGGGGGAGCGGGGGCAGGGCAGATACGCAGTATTTT

size: .
J: TRBJ1-2
V: TRBV15
D: .
CDR3: CATSRDRQGYGYTF
DNA: TGTGCCACCAGCAGAGATCGGCAGGGCTATGGCTACACCTTC

size: few
J: TRBJ2-1
V: TRBV10-3
D: .
CDR3: CAIRGGADNNEQFF
DNA: TGTGCCATCAGGGGGGGGGCTGACAACAATGAGCAGTTCTTC

size: .
J: TRBJ1-5
V: TRBV5-1
D: .
CDR3: CASSFEGGNQPQHF
DNA: TGCGCCAGCAGCTTCGAGGGTGGCAATCAGCCCCAGCATTTT

size: once
J: TRBJ2-5
V: TRBV28
D: TRBD2
CDR3: CASSLETSGGWETQYF
DNA: TGTGCCAGCAGTTTAGAGACTAGCGGGGGCTGGGAGACCCAGTACTTC

size: .
J: TRBJ2-1
V: TRBV19
D: .
CDR3: CASRNRQGGNDEQFF
DNA: TGTGCCAGTAGGAATCGCCAGGGTGGGAACGATGAGCAGTTCTTC

size: .
J: TRBJ2-1
V: TRBV11-2
D: .
CDR3: CASSLPYNEQFF
DNA: TGTGCCAGCAGTCTCCCCTACAATGAGCAGTTCTTC

size: .
J: TRBJ2-7
V: TRBV6-9
D: .
CDR3: CASSNLPRHEQYF
DNA: TGTGCCAGCAGTAACCTACCGAGGCACGAGCAGTACTTC

size: .
J: TRBJ2-3
V: TRBV10-3
D: TRBD2
CDR3: CAISESGAGGTDTQYF
DNA: TGTGCCATCAGTGAGTCGGGAGCGGGGGGCACAGATACGCAGTATTTT

size: .
J: TRBJ2-1
V: TRBV10-2
D: .
CDR3: CASTVSGFHNEQFF
DNA: TGCGCCAGCACAGTTAGCGGATTCCACAATGAGCAGTTCTTC

size: .
J: TRBJ2-2
V: TRBV19
D: .
CDR3: CASSSVNTGELFF
DNA: TGTGCCAGTAGTAGCGTGAACACCGGGGAGCTGTTTTTT

size: .
J: TRBJ1-3
V: TRBV11-2
D: TRBD1
CDR3: CASSLSQGGGNTIYF
DNA: TGTGCCAGCAGCCTGTCACAGGGGGGGGGAAACACCATATATTTT

size: .
J: TRBJ2-1
V: TRBV5-1
D: .
CDR3: CASSPGQRENEQFF
DNA: TGCGCCAGCAGCCCCGGACAGAGGGAAAATGAGCAGTTCTTC

size: .
J: TRBJ2-5
V: TRBV19
D: .
CDR3: CASSIGRTDQETQYF
DNA: TGTGCCAGTAGTATTGGCCGTACAGACCAAGAGACCCAGTACTTC

size: .
J: TRBJ1-3
V: TRBV6-5
D: .
CDR3: CASSYARGDTIYF
DNA: TGTGCCAGCAGTTACGCCCGGGGGGACACCATATATTTT